The 5 T cell receptor beta chains listed next were all sequenced from one sample in a study of shared clonotypes between healthy human individuals. Profiled with immunoSEQ multiplex PCR; TCRdb holds only in-frame clones, not every one. The top ten clones hold 10% to 15% of a sample with about 510,000 clones, 79% of them seen once. Sequenced input: PBMCs. The source is a woman aged 40 to 50 in good health. Some clones in this sample may be carry-over from other donors' samples.

J is TRBJ2-7 and V is TRBV27; TRBD1 aligns across 9 bases. This CDR3 is 15 amino acids long. V dropped 1 base and J dropped 3; count of bases not matched to a gene: 4. Germline loops: CDR1 MNHEY, CDR2 SMNVEV (reference sequence). CDR3 sequence: CASSLLGQGVYEQYF. The CDR3 coding sequence is TGTGCCAGCAGTTTATTGGGACAGGGAGTCTACGAGCAGTACTTC.

The chain recombines TRBV14 with TRBJ2-5, with a weak D call TRBD1 (6 bases). The germline V gene encodes CDR1 SGHDN and CDR2 FVKESK. Trimming took off 9 bases at V and 1 base at J, with 15 bases between the two ends. The CDR3 contains 14 residues. CDR3 DNA: TGTGCCAGGGGGGCAGGCCCTCTCCAAGAGACCCAGTACTTC. Its translation is CARGAGPLQETQYF.

The chain links TRBV25-1 to TRBJ2-4; a weak D match, TRBD1 (5 bases). V shed 2 bases and J shed 6 bases, with 14 bases lying between them. Germline lookup yields CDR1 MGHDK and CDR2 SYGVNS. The CDR3 is 15 amino acids. Here the CDR3 reads CASSEIGTGGNIQYF. CDR3 DNA: TGTGCCAGCAGTGAAATAGGAACAGGTGGAAACATTCAGTACTTC.

V is TRBV28 and J is TRBJ2-5; 7 bases align to TRBD1. The V gene end was trimmed by 10 bases and the J gene end by 5 bases; junction bases not matched to a gene: 10. The CDR3 is 13 residues long. Looked up from germline, CDR1 is MDHEN and CDR2 is SYDVKM. CDR3 protein: CANSRGPLETQYF. The CDR3 bases are TGTGCCAATTCGAGGGGGCCCTTGGAGACCCAGTACTTC.

The CDR3 nucleotides read TGTGCCAGCAGCCCATCCGGGGCCGAGTCCTATGGCTACACCTTC. Protein sequence: CASSPSGAESYGYTF. V and J are TRBV7-2 and TRBJ1-2; perhaps TRBD1 as D (5 bases). V lost 5 bases and J 4 bases, leaving 17 bases between the germline ends. This CDR3 region has 15 residues. Looked up from germline, CDR1 is SGHTA and CDR2 is FQGNSA.